Listed below are T cell receptor beta chains from one sample, sequenced in a study of beta chain features in type 1 diabetes. Method: immunoSEQ multiplex PCR; TCRdb's copy keeps in-frame clones and lacks some. The profile shows about 350,000 clones, less than 20% of them singletons. The sequencing sample was made of naive CD4+ T cells from blood. The receptors stem from a woman under 30 in good health. Both conserved end residues are part of each CDR3. A D gene is named only where the DNA matches it firmly.

CDR3aa | j_gene | len | d_gene | v_gene
CASSGIGNQPQHF | TRBJ1-5 | 13 | . | TRBV9
CAWSVGGKPAGGSYNEQFF | TRBJ2-1 | 19 | TRBD2 | TRBV30
CAISSGQVNQETQYF | TRBJ2-5 | 15 | TRBD1 | TRBV10-3
CASSEDSGAYNEQFF | TRBJ2-1 | 15 | . | TRBV2
CASSESVRSYEQYF | TRBJ2-7 | 14 | . | TRBV25-1
CASSQDKGGEKLFF | TRBJ1-4 | 14 | . | TRBV4-3
CASSLGSSSDNEQFF | TRBJ2-1 | 15 | . | TRBV5-1
CAWSVKGGESYGYTF | TRBJ1-2 | 15 | TRBD1 | TRBV30
CASSSGDHNEQFF | TRBJ2-1 | 13 | . | TRBV5-6
CASSRDNQETQYF | TRBJ2-5 | 13 | . | TRBV2
CSGYTNTEAFF | TRBJ1-1 | 11 | . | TRBV29-1
CAWSVGGGSETQYF | TRBJ2-5 | 14 | TRBD2 | TRBV30
CASSKGGQETQYF | TRBJ2-5 | 13 | . | TRBV28
CASSPDINYGYTF | TRBJ1-2 | 13 | . | TRBV7-6
CATSRDRGGYEQYF | TRBJ2-7 | 14 | . | TRBV15
CASSLRDRGYEQYF | TRBJ2-7 | 14 | TRBD1 | TRBV11-2
CASSRSVYEQYF | TRBJ2-7 | 12 | . | TRBV7-9
CASSSPGGETQYF | TRBJ2-5 | 13 | TRBD2 | TRBV6-5
CASSLYRTVTNRETQYF | TRBJ2-5 | 17 | . | TRBV5-6
CASSLAGALSTENIQYF | TRBJ2-4 | 17 | . | TRBV5-1
CASSLRTSGRSKTDTQYF | TRBJ2-3 | 18 | TRBD2 | TRBV11-2
CAWEQGANQPQHF | TRBJ1-5 | 13 | . | TRBV30
CASSLFDTSPGNTIYF | TRBJ1-3 | 16 | . | TRBV18
CASSPWTSTGELFF | TRBJ2-2 | 14 | . | TRBV7-9
CASSSEGQANTEAFF | TRBJ1-1 | 15 | TRBD1 | TRBV28
CASSWGTGGYTF | TRBJ1-2 | 12 | TRBD1 | TRBV5-6
CASSLGGSETQYF | TRBJ2-5 | 13 | TRBD2 | TRBV7-3